Listed below are T cell receptor beta chains from one sample, sequenced in a study of T cells in localized non-small cell lung cancer. TCRdb's table, derived via immunoSEQ multiplex PCR, lists solely in-frame clones and lacks some. The profile shows tens of thousands of clones, roughly 87% of them singletons. The source was peripheral blood, collected before any cancer treatment. The source is a man aged 40 to 70 with stage I squamous cell lung carcinoma. CDR3s include the opening cysteine and the closing phenylalanine or tryptophan. A D gene is named only where the DNA matches it firmly. Size tells how often a clone was seen (once, few, many) or the class of an expanded clone, and some rows leave it out.

TRBV6-6	TRBJ1-1	NA	NA	CASGQGPSNTEAFF	TGTGCCAGCGGTCAGGGTCCCTCGAACACTGAAGCTTTCTTT
TRBV6-6	TRBJ2-1	TRBD1	once	CASYPGTGVVYNEQFF	TGTGCCAGCTACCCCGGGACAGGGGTAGTTTATAATGAGCAGTTCTTC
TRBV4-1	TRBJ1-2	TRBD1	NA	CASSQEDRGLGYTF	TGCGCCAGCAGCCAAGAAGACAGGGGGCTCGGCTACACCTTC
TRBV9	TRBJ1-1	NA	NA	CASSVELVNTEAFF	TGTGCCAGCAGCGTAGAACTAGTGAACACTGAAGCTTTCTTT
TRBV5-1	TRBJ2-1	NA	NA	CASRSHQNLNNEQFF	TGCGCCAGCAGGTCCCACCAGAACCTAAACAATGAGCAGTTCTTC
TRBV2	TRBJ2-1	NA	NA	CASSDPGRPDEQFF	TGTGCCAGCAGTGACCCTGGACGGCCGGATGAGCAGTTCTTC
TRBV10-3	TRBJ1-2	TRBD1	NA	CAISEGQNYGYTF	TGTGCCATCAGCGAGGGACAGAACTATGGCTACACCTTC
TRBV30	TRBJ1-2	NA	NA	CAWSVLVGYTF	TGTGCCTGGAGTGTACTAGTTGGCTACACCTTC
TRBV20-1	TRBJ1-1	NA	NA	CRAFNTEAFF	TGCAGGGCCTTTAACACTGAAGCTTTCTTT
TRBV6-6	TRBJ1-5	NA	NA	CASRPYSNQPQHF	TGTGCCAGCAGACCTTATAGCAATCAGCCCCAGCATTTT
TRBV25-1	TRBJ2-5	TRBD1	once	CASSVSRSGQVKETQYF	TGTGCCAGCAGTGTGTCTAGATCGGGACAGGTCAAAGAGACCCAGTACTTC
TRBV5-4	TRBJ1-1	NA	NA	CASSLRDTEAFF	TGTGCCAGCAGCTTGAGGGACACTGAAGCTTTCTTT
TRBV2	TRBJ1-1	NA	NA	CASSEAALSNTEAFF	TGTGCCAGCAGTGAGGCAGCCCTATCGAACACTGAAGCTTTCTTT
TRBV6-1	TRBJ1-2	TRBD1	NA	CASSATGENYGYTF	TGTGCCAGCAGTGCCACAGGGGAAAACTATGGCTACACCTTC
TRBV5-1	TRBJ1-1	NA	few	CASSLPANTEAFF	TGCGCCAGCAGCTTGCCGGCGAACACTGAAGCTTTCTTT
TRBV28	TRBJ1-1	NA	NA	CASSPLPSAGDSTAFF	TGTGCCAGCAGTCCCCTTCCCTCGGCAGGGGACTCGACAGCTTTCTTT
TRBV7-9	TRBJ2-1	TRBD1	once	CASSPPFRTGNEQFF	TGTGCCAGCAGCCCACCTTTTAGGACAGGGAACGAGCAGTTCTTC
TRBV10-2	TRBJ1-2	TRBD1	NA	CASSGDRVRGYTF	TGCGCCAGCAGTGGGGACAGGGTCAGGGGCTACACCTTC
TRBV5-1	TRBJ2-7	TRBD2	NA	CASSLSSGGKAYEQYF	TGCGCCAGCAGCTTATCTAGCGGGGGAAAGGCCTACGAGCAGTACTTC
TRBV9	TRBJ1-4	NA	NA	CASSVLPQGSRSRTNEKLFF	TGTGCCAGCAGCGTACTCCCCCAGGGTAGTAGGTCCAGGACTAATGAAAAACTGTTTTTT
TRBV28	TRBJ1-5	NA	NA	CASSHRVEMGQPQHF	TGTGCCAGCAGCCACAGGGTGGAGATGGGTCAGCCCCAGCATTTT
TRBV18	TRBJ2-1	TRBD2	NA	CASSLSGGANEQFF	TGTGCCAGCTCACTCAGCGGGGGCGCCAATGAGCAGTTCTTC
TRBV2	TRBJ1-4	TRBD1	NA	CASGGWGRGDEKLFF	TGTGCCAGCGGCGGGTGGGGCAGGGGGGATGAAAAACTGTTTTTT
TRBV19	TRBJ2-3	NA	NA	CASSISWGGTGLGTDTQYF	TGTGCCAGTAGTATCAGCTGGGGGGGGACAGGTTTGGGAACAGATACGCAGTATTTT
TRBV18	TRBJ2-1	NA	NA	CASSPLRFYNEQFF	TGTGCCAGCTCACCATTGAGATTCTACAATGAGCAGTTCTTC
TRBV19	TRBJ1-5	NA	NA	CASSISRENQPQHF	TGTGCCAGTAGTATTAGTAGGGAGAATCAGCCCCAGCATTTT
TRBV5-4	TRBJ2-1	NA	NA	CASSLAKGVLANEQFF	TGTGCCAGCAGCTTGGCCAAAGGGGTGTTGGCCAATGAGCAGTTCTTC
TRBV13	TRBJ1-2	NA	NA	CASSSASGIRYGYTF	TGTGCCAGCAGCTCAGCTAGCGGGATTCGTTATGGCTACACCTTC
TRBV20-1	TRBJ1-1	NA	NA	CSAPANTEAFF	TGCAGTGCGCCGGCGAACACTGAAGCTTTCTTT
TRBV10-1	TRBJ1-1	NA	NA	CASSDFGAGAFF	TGCGCCAGCAGTGATTTTGGGGCAGGGGCTTTCTTT
TRBV2	TRBJ1-6	NA	few	CASRDTVGPLHF	TGTGCCAGCAGGGACACGGTTGGACCCCTCCACTTT
TRBV10-1	TRBJ2-3	NA	NA	CASSRTAFTDTQYF	TGCGCCAGCAGTAGGACAGCTTTCACAGATACGCAGTATTTT
TRBV5-1	TRBJ2-2	NA	NA	CASSFAGNTGELFF	TGCGCCAGCAGCTTTGCTGGGAACACCGGGGAGCTGTTTTTT
TRBV27	TRBJ2-7	NA	NA	CASSPTLGSQQYF	TGTGCCAGCAGTCCCACCCTCGGGTCCCAGCAGTACTTC
TRBV23-1	TRBJ2-2	TRBD1	NA	CASRDPPDRGCGELFF	TGCGCCAGCAGGGATCCCCCGGACAGGGGATGCGGGGAGCTGTTTTTT
TRBV30	TRBJ1-2	NA	NA	CASLDSLIPYGYTF	TGTGCCTCCCTGGACAGCCTAATACCTTATGGCTACACCTTC
TRBV7-3	TRBJ2-2	TRBD1	NA	CASSRRTGGGTGELFF	TGTGCCAGCAGTCGGAGGACAGGGGGCGGTACCGGGGAGCTGTTTTTT
TRBV2	TRBJ2-3	NA	NA	CASTQGRGDTQYF	TGTGCCAGCACCCAGGGGAGGGGGGATACGCAGTATTTT
TRBV6-5	TRBJ1-1	NA	NA	CASSYSIQGGNTEAFF	TGTGCCAGCAGTTACTCTATCCAGGGTGGGAACACTGAAGCTTTCTTT
TRBV7-7	TRBJ2-5	TRBD1	NA	CASSDRTGDGETQYF	TGTGCCAGCAGCGACCGGACAGGAGATGGGGAGACCCAGTACTTC
TRBV14	TRBJ2-5	NA	NA	CASSQDGGLGGETQYF	TGTGCCAGCAGCCAAGATGGGGGACTGGGGGGAGAGACCCAGTACTTC
TRBV5-1	TRBJ2-1	NA	once	CASSLGGNAYNEQFF	TGCGCCAGCAGCTTGGGAGGGAATGCCTACAATGAGCAGTTCTTC
TRBV5-1	TRBJ2-7	NA	few	CASSPTLVGSSYEQYF	TGCGCCAGCAGCCCAACCTTGGTGGGGAGCTCCTACGAGCAGTACTTC
TRBV19	TRBJ1-1	NA	NA	CASAFLGETEAFF	TGTGCCAGTGCCTTCTTAGGGGAGACTGAAGCTTTCTTT
TRBV6-5	TRBJ2-7	NA	NA	CASRRGRDKTYEQYF	TGTGCCAGCAGACGGGGCCGGGACAAGACCTACGAGCAGTACTTC